What follows are 24 T cell receptor beta chains derived from one specimen sequenced in a study of PD-L1 blockade in urothelial cancer. Sequenced by immunoSEQ multiplex PCR; TCRdb stores in-frame clones only, minus some. The sample includes roughly 50,000 clones, 70% to 85% of them seen just once. The sequencing used PBMCs, collected around atezolizumab (anti-PD-L1) treatment. The receptor set was obtained from a man aged 70 or older with urothelial cancer.

This clone was detected only once. This chain's CDR3 is CASSIDGRVGQPQHF. For the CDR3, the DNA is TGTGCCAGTAGTATAGATGGCAGGGTGGGCCAGCCCCAGCATTTT. The genes are TRBV19 and TRBJ1-5; a possible D gene is TRBD1 (5 bases). The CDR3 is 15 amino acids. V shed 0 bases and J shed 7 bases, with 13 bases lying between them. Per germline, CDR1 LNHDA and CDR2 SQIVND (reference sequence).

CDR3 region: CASSVGLTTYNEQFF. The CDR3 region has the DNA TGTGCCAGCAGCGTAGGACTTACGACCTACAATGAGCAGTTCTTC. The chain combines TRBV9 with TRBJ2-1; D unclear. The ends were cut back, 0 bases at V and 2 bases at J, with 9 bases in the middle. The CDR3 is 15 amino acids. Germline V gene lookup returns CDR1 SGDLS and CDR2 YYNGEE.

V gene TRBV7-6 combines with J gene TRBJ1-4; D is unresolved. CDR1 and CDR2 from the germline V gene are SGHVS and FNYEAQ. Trimming pared 1 base from V and 12 bases from J, leaving 15 bases between. The CDR3 totals 14 residues. The DNA of the CDR3 is TGTGCCAGCAGCTTAGGGCGGGCGAGCGGGGAACTGTTTTTT. Amino acids: CASSLGRASGELFF. Full variable domain (outside the CDR3, taken from reference TRBV7-6 and TRBJ1-4): GAGVSQSPRYKVTKRGQDVALRCDPISGHVSLYWYRQALGQGPEFLTYFNYEAQQDKSGLPNDRFSAERPEGSISTLTIQRTEQRDSAMYRCASSLGRASGELFFGSGTQLSVL.

This chain uses TRBV5-8 with TRBJ1-2; D gene ambiguous. The CDR3 sequence is 14 residues long. Germline V lookup: CDR1 SGHTS, CDR2 YDEGEE. Trimming pared 0 bases from V and 7 bases from J, leaving 13 bases between. The chain's CDR3 is CASSLAYKGSGYTF. The CDR3 coding sequence is TGTGCCAGCAGCTTGGCCTATAAAGGGAGTGGCTACACCTTC. Full variable domain (outside the CDR3, taken from reference TRBV5-8 and TRBJ1-2): EAGVTQSPTHLIKTRGQQATLRCSPISGHTSVYWYQQALGLGLQFLLWYDEGEERNRGNFPPRFSGRQFPNYSSELNVNALELEDSALYLCASSLAYKGSGYTFGSGTRLTVV.

The V and J genes are TRBV7-2 and TRBJ1-2; the match to TRBD1 covers 10 bases. V lost 2 bases, J lost 8 bases, and 5 bases stayed unmatched. The CDR3 consists of 14 residues. The V gene's germline CDR1 is SGHTA and CDR2 FQGNSA. The CDR3 bases are TGTGCCAGCAGCTTAAGACAGGGGGCACGGGGCTACACCTTC. This translates into CASSLRQGARGYTF.

J is TRBJ2-3 and V is TRBV7-3; D gene ambiguous. V lost 5 bases and J lost 1, with 16 bases in between. Per the germline V gene, CDR1 is SGHTA and CDR2 is FQGTGA. The length of the CDR3 is 16 residues. CDR3 nucleotides: TGTGCCAGCAGCCCCTCCGGTGCTACCCGCACAGATACGCAGTATTTT. As protein: CASSPSGATRTDTQYF.

This clone was seen just once. The chain joins TRBV11-2 to TRBJ2-5; a weak D match, TRBD2 (6 bases). This CDR3 has 11 amino acids. Trimming cost V 1 base and J 9 bases, with 6 bases left between them. Per germline, CDR1 SGHAT and CDR2 FQNNGV. The CDR3, as DNA: TGTGCCAGCAGCTTAGGGGGGGCCCAGTACTTC. It specifies CASSLGGAQYF.

V gene TRBV15 combines with J gene TRBJ1-1; TRBD1 matches at 10 bases. Germline CDR1 is LNHNV and CDR2 is YYDKDF (reference sequence). Unmatched junction bases numbered 9, after V lost 3 bases and J lost 8 bases. CDR3 size: 15 residues. CDR3: CATSSLDRGHVEAFF. The CDR3 DNA follows: TGTGCCACCAGCAGCTTAGACAGGGGGCATGTCGAAGCTTTCTTT.

This clone appeared once. CDR3 coding DNA: TGTGCCAGCAGTTACCGCCCGGGAACCGAGCAGTTCTTC. Translation: CASSYRPGTEQFF. J is TRBJ2-1 and V is TRBV6-5; possibly TRBD2 for D (5 bases). The V end was cut by 2 bases, the J end by 10 bases, with 12 bases between. Germline V CDR1 and CDR2: MNHEY, SVGAGI. CDR3 length: 13 amino acids.

The rearrangement links TRBV7-2 to TRBJ1-2, with 7 positions matching TRBD1. The CDR3 spans 14 residues. The ends lost 0 bases at V and 5 bases at J; junction bases unmatched: 3. Germline V gene sequence: CDR1 SGHTA, CDR2 FQGNSA. The CDR3 sequence: CASSLAPTGYGYTF. The DNA of the CDR3 is TGTGCCAGCAGCTTAGCCCCGACAGGGTATGGCTACACCTTC. Looking up the rest from reference TRBV7-2 and TRBJ1-2 gives the full variable domain: GAGVSQSPSNKVTEKGKDVELRCDPISGHTALYWYRQSLGQGLEFLIYFQGNSAPDKSGLPSDRFSAERTGGSVSTLTIQRTQQEDSAVYLCASSLAPTGYGYTFGSGTRLTVV.

This chain uses TRBV15 with TRBJ2-5, with 9 bases identical to TRBD1. V lost 5 bases to trimming and J lost 0 bases; unmatched junction nucleotides: 7. This CDR3 comprises 16 residues. CDR1 and CDR2 (germline): LNHNV, YYDKDF (reference sequence). As DNA, the CDR3 is TGTGCCACCAGCTTACCCGGGACAGGGTACCAAGAGACCCAGTACTTC. It yields the protein CATSLPGTGYQETQYF.

The chain has TRBV7-9 and TRBJ2-5; 9 bases align to TRBD2. Germline assignment: CDR1 SEHNR and CDR2 FQNEAQ (reference sequence). The CDR3 spans 16 residues. V was clipped by 2 bases and J by 5 bases; unmatched bases: 9. CDR3 DNA sequence: TGTGCCAGCAGCTTAAGGGGCCTAGCGGGGTATGAGACCCAGTACTTC. The encoded protein is CASSLRGLAGYETQYF.

This clone was picked up one time. The chain is built from TRBV6-1 and TRBJ2-7, with 12 bases lining up with TRBD2. CDR3 length: 16 amino acids. V dropped 2 bases and J dropped 4; count of bases not matched to a gene: 6. CDR1 and CDR2 (germline): MNHNS, SASEGT. The CDR3 loop is CASSELAGGLGYEQYF. CDR3 DNA: TGTGCCAGCAGTGAACTAGCGGGAGGGCTGGGATACGAGCAGTACTTC.

V usage is TRBV18 and J usage is TRBJ2-7; 7 bases are a match to TRBD1. From germline, CDR1 is KGHSH and CDR2 LQKENI. The CDR3 contains 13 residues. The V gene end was trimmed by 4 bases and the J gene end by 3 bases; junction bases not matched to a gene: 3. The CDR3 reads CASSRGTDYEQYF. For the CDR3, the DNA is TGTGCCAGCTCACGGGGGACAGACTACGAGCAGTACTTC.

This clone was counted a few times. The V gene is TRBV7-8, the J gene TRBJ1-1, with D perhaps TRBD1 (5 bases). The CDR3 spans 16 residues. The germline V gene has CDR1 SGHVS and CDR2 FQNEAQ. Trimming stripped 5 bases from V and 0 bases from J, with 16 bases between. The DNA of the CDR3 is TGTGCCAGCAGCCCCTATACAGGACACTTGAACACTGAAGCTTTCTTT. This sequence encodes CASSPYTGHLNTEAFF.

This clone was found a few times. The rearrangement uses TRBV7-8 and TRBJ1-3; D not resolved. Germline CDR1 reads SGHVS; CDR2 reads FQNEAQ. V dropped 0 bases and J dropped 0 bases, with 12 bases sitting between them. The CDR3 runs 17 residues. This chain's CDR3 is CASSLAWYRSSGNTIYF. The CDR3 DNA is TGTGCCAGCAGCTTAGCGTGGTACCGGAGCTCTGGAAACACCATATATTTT.

This rearrangement joins TRBV18 to TRBJ2-1; 12 bases fit TRBD2. This CDR3 has 16 residues. The trim removed 1 base at V and 5 bases at J, leaving 3 bases unmatched. The germline gives CDR1 KGHSH, CDR2 LQKENI. The CDR3 sequence is CASSPLLAGGNNEQFF. The CDR3 region has the DNA TGTGCCAGCTCACCACTACTAGCGGGGGGAAACAATGAGCAGTTCTTC.

The chain links TRBV7-8 to TRBJ1-2, with 10 positions matching TRBD1. The CDR3 runs 14 residues. Germline assignment: CDR1 SGHVS and CDR2 FQNEAQ. V lost 4 bases and J lost 4; bases outside the gene matches: 3. The CDR3 bases are TGTGCCAGCAGCTGGGACAGGGGAACCTATGGCTACACCTTC. Translating gives CASSWDRGTYGYTF. The full variable domain, with the rest looked up from reference TRBV7-8 and TRBJ1-2, is GAGVSQSPRYKVAKRGQDVALRCDPISGHVSLFWYQQALGQGPEFLTYFQNEAQLDKSGLPSDRFFAERPEGSVSTLKIQRTQQEDSAVYLCASSWDRGTYGYTFGSGTRLTVV.

V gene TRBV5-1 combines with J gene TRBJ1-2, with 9 nucleotides matching TRBD1. The junction had 7 bases not matched to a gene; V was cut back by 4 bases and J by 6 bases. There are 14 residues in the CDR3. Germline CDR1 reads SGHRS; CDR2 reads YFSETQ. DNA for the CDR3: TGCGCCAGCAGCCTGATAACAGGGGGCGATGGCTACACCTTC. Translation gives CASSLITGGDGYTF.

This sequence joins TRBV5-4 and TRBJ1-1, with D possibly TRBD1 on 6 matching bases. The CDR3 extends over 14 amino acids. V dropped 1 base and J dropped 2 bases, with 9 bases sitting between them. Germline assignment: CDR1 SGHNT and CDR2 YYREEE (reference sequence). CDR3 sequence: CASSLTGINTEAFF. In DNA, the CDR3 is TGTGCCAGCAGCTTGACAGGGATCAACACTGAAGCTTTCTTT.

The chain couples TRBV19 to TRBJ1-1; TRBD1 aligns across 8 bases. This CDR3 has 12 amino acids. Germline CDR1 LNHDA, CDR2 SQIVND (reference sequence). The trim removed 10 bases at V and 4 bases at J, leaving 5 bases unmatched. The CDR3 bases are TGTGCCACCGGACAGGGTTCCACTGAAGCTTTCTTT. Its translation is CATGQGSTEAFF. Together with reference TRBV19 and TRBJ1-1, the CDR3 gives the full variable domain: DGGITQSPKYLFRKEGQNVTLSCEQNLNHDAMYWYRQDPGQGLRLIYYSQIVNDFQKGDIAEGYSVSREKKESFPLTVTSAQKNPTAFYLCATGQGSTEAFFGQGTRLTVV.

The V call is TRBV6-1, the J call TRBJ2-1; maybe TRBD2 (6 bases). Germline lookup yields CDR1 MNHNS and CDR2 SASEGT. V lost 0 bases and J 10 bases, leaving 13 bases between the germline ends. The CDR3 covers 14 residues. The CDR3 spells CASSEAGGIGEQFF. As DNA, the CDR3 is TGTGCCAGCAGTGAAGCGGGAGGTATCGGCGAGCAGTTCTTC.

The chain combines TRBV6-4 with TRBJ2-1; 13 bases line up with TRBD2. In germline, CDR1 is MRHNA, CDR2 SNTAGT. Losses at the gene ends were 5 bases for V and 5 bases for J; bases not matched to a gene: 6. This CDR3 has 16 amino acids. This CDR3 is CASSLLAGGNHNEQFF. The CDR3 coding sequence is TGTGCCAGCAGTTTACTAGCGGGGGGGAATCACAATGAGCAGTTCTTC.

The genes are TRBV18 and TRBJ2-7; 7 bases align to TRBD1. Germline CDR1 KGHSH, CDR2 LQKENI. With 6 bases clipped from V and 3 bases from J, the junction kept 11 bases outside the gene matches. The CDR3 length is 15 residues. The CDR3: CASSPGQLGDYEQYF. For the CDR3, the DNA is TGTGCCAGCTCCCCGGGACAGTTAGGAGACTACGAGCAGTACTTC.